A selection of T cell receptor beta chains follows, all from one sample in a study of T cells after yellow fever vaccination. TCRdb redid the calling of the 5' RACE reads with MiXCR, one entry per CDR3 protein. Of fewer than 500,000 distinct CDR3 sequences listed, over 15% are singletons. The sequences come from PBMCs, collected before the yellow fever booster vaccination. The receptors derive from a man aged 18 to 35 who received the YFV17D yellow fever vaccine. Each CDR3 is given with its conserved first and last residue. The D gene is left open where the match is weak. Expanded clones are given a class, and other clones once, few, many or no size at all.

.	TRBD2	TRBV4-1	TRBJ2-3	TGCGCCAGCAGCGGCCGGCTAGCGGGGGGTTTAGATACGCAGTATTTT	CASSGRLAGGLDTQYF
.	.	TRBV6-1	TRBJ1-2	TGTGCCAGCAGTGAAGTTCCCGGGGGAGGTGGCTACACCTTC	CASSEVPGGGGYTF
.	.	TRBV28	TRBJ1-6	TGTGCCAGCAGAGACAGCCCGACGGTGCCCCTCCACTTT	CASRDSPTVPLHF
few	.	TRBV20-1	TRBJ2-7	TGCAGTGCTTCGACCCCAGTAGGTTACGAGCAGTACTTC	CSASTPVGYEQYF
.	.	TRBV4-3	TRBJ1-2	TGCGCCAGCAGCCAGGATCAGGGTTACTATGGCTACACCTTC	CASSQDQGYYGYTF
few	.	TRBV4-3	TRBJ1-5	TGCGCCAGCAGCCAAGATGTGGGGGTAGGACAGCCCCAGCATTTT	CASSQDVGVGQPQHF
many	.	TRBV19	TRBJ1-5	TGTGCCAGTAGTATAGATGGGGCAGGAGGCAATCAGCCCCAGCATTTT	CASSIDGAGGNQPQHF
.	.	TRBV3-1	TRBJ1-3	TGTGCCAGCAGCCCGGCCGCCTCTGGAAACACCATATATTTT	CASSPAASGNTIYF
few	.	TRBV6-2/TRBV6-3	TRBJ2-1	TGTGCCAGCAGTTACTCTGTCGCCCTAGCGTTGTACAATGAGCAGTTCTTC	CASSYSVALALYNEQFF
.	.	TRBV6-5	TRBJ2-4	TGTGCCAGCAGTTACCGGGACGGTGCCAAAAACATTCAGTACTTC	CASSYRDGAKNIQYF
many	TRBD1	TRBV12-3/TRBV12-4	TRBJ2-5	TGTGCCAGCAGTCCTCTAGGGGGCATCCAAGAGACCCAGTACTTC	CASSPLGGIQETQYF
.	TRBD1	TRBV19	TRBJ1-1	TGTGCCAGTGGGGCGACAGGGGGCGAGAAAGCTTTCTTT	CASGATGGEKAFF
few	TRBD1	TRBV20-1	TRBJ2-2	TGCAGTGCTAGAGTGCCGGGGACAGGGGGCTCCGGGGAGCTGTTTTTT	CSARVPGTGGSGELFF
.	.	TRBV4-3	TRBJ1-1	TGCGCCAGCAGCCAAGATATATTAGGGTCCGACAGCTTGAACACTGAAGCTTTCTTT	CASSQDILGSDSLNTEAFF
.	TRBD1	TRBV6-2/TRBV6-3	TRBJ2-5	TGTGCCAGCAGTTACGACAGGGGAGTTTTAGAGACCCAGTACTTC	CASSYDRGVLETQYF
few	.	TRBV4-3	TRBJ2-3	TGCGCCAGCAGCCAAGATCCGAGGTCCACAGATACGCAGTATTTT	CASSQDPRSTDTQYF
many	.	TRBV5-1	TRBJ2-3	TGCGCCAGCAGCTTGCCAGGGGGCACAGATACGCAGTATTTT	CASSLPGGTDTQYF
.	.	TRBV18	TRBJ1-5	TGTGCCAGCTCACCACCGGCAGGGGTGGGACAGCCCCAGCATTTT	CASSPPAGVGQPQHF
.	.	TRBV10-3	TRBJ2-2	TGTGCCATCAACCCGGGACGGCTCGGGGAGCTGTTTTTT	CAINPGRLGELFF
.	.	TRBV20-1	TRBJ1-2	TGCAGTGCTGCGTTTGCTGGCTACACCTTC	CSAAFAGYTF
.	.	TRBV11-2	TRBJ2-7	TGTGCCAGCAGCTTAATAGGGGGTGTCTACGAGCAGTACTTC	CASSLIGGVYEQYF
few	.	TRBV12-2	TRBJ1-1	TGTGCAAGTCGCTTAGCCTGGGAAGCTTTCTTT	CASRLAWEAFF
.	.	TRBV4-1	TRBJ2-5	TGCGCCAGCAGCCAAGAGTGGCGGCAAGAGACCCAGTACTTC	CASSQEWRQETQYF
few	.	TRBV4-3	TRBJ2-5	TGCGCCAGCAGCCAATCAATGGGATACCAAGAGACCCAGTACTTC	CASSQSMGYQETQYF
few	.	TRBV2	TRBJ2-3	TGTGCCAGCAGCGAAGGGGCCGGCCGGGGAACAGATACGCAGTATTTT	CASSEGAGRGTDTQYF
few	.	TRBV7-2	TRBJ1-2	TGTGCCAGCAGCTTAGACATGAGAGGCTACACCTTC	CASSLDMRGYTF
.	.	TRBV19	TRBJ2-2	TGTGCCAGTAGTATGTCCTACCCCGGGGAGCTGTTTTTT	CASSMSYPGELFF
.	TRBD1	TRBV5-4	TRBJ2-1	TGTGCCAGCAGCTTGGAGGGACAGGGGGCGACGAAGTTCTTC	CASSLEGQGATKFF
.	.	TRBV5-5	TRBJ2-2	TGTGCCAGCAGCTTGGAATTGGGGCGGAGGTCCGGGGAGCTGTTTTTT	CASSLELGRRSGELFF
few	.	TRBV10-3	TRBJ1-4	TGTGCCATCTCCCCACAGGGCAGGGGTGAAAAACTGTTTTTT	CAISPQGRGEKLFF
few	TRBD2	TRBV4-3	TRBJ2-1	TGCGCCAGCAGCCCAGGGACTAGCGGGATTAATGAGCAGTTCTTC	CASSPGTSGINEQFF
many	.	TRBV4-3	TRBJ1-5	TGCGCCAGCAGCCTTAGCGCAGTTAGCAATCAGCCCCAGCATTTT	CASSLSAVSNQPQHF
few	TRBD1	TRBV20-1	TRBJ2-5	TGCAGTGCTCCAGACAGGGGGCTGTCGGAGACCCAGTACTTC	CSAPDRGLSETQYF
.	TRBD2	TRBV5-1	TRBJ2-1	TGCGCCAGCAGCGAAACTAGCGGTCTCTCCTACAATGAGCAGTTCTTC	CASSETSGLSYNEQFF
few	.	TRBV12-3/TRBV12-4	TRBJ1-3	TGTGCCAGCCTTGCCTTTGGAAACACCATATATTTT	CASLAFGNTIYF
.	TRBD2	TRBV5-1	TRBJ2-2	TGCGCCAGCAGCCCAGCGGGGGACACCGGGGAGCTGTTTTTT	CASSPAGDTGELFF
.	.	TRBV4-1	TRBJ1-1	TGCGCCAGCAGCCACCGCATGGGGGGAGACACTGAAGCTTTCTTT	CASSHRMGGDTEAFF
.	.	TRBV3-1	TRBJ2-7	TGTGCCGCAAGGAGGGCAGGGTCCTACGAGCAGTACTTC	CAARRAGSYEQYF
.	.	TRBV20-1	TRBJ2-7	TGCAGTGCCCAGCGGTCTGGGTACGAGCAGTACTTC	CSAQRSGYEQYF
few	.	TRBV4-1	TRBJ1-1	TGCGCCAGCAGCCCGAGACTGACAGGTCTTGAAGCTTTCTTT	CASSPRLTGLEAFF
.	TRBD2	TRBV6-2/TRBV6-3	TRBJ2-1	TGTGCCAGCAGTAGAGCGGGGCGGGGTGAGCAGTTCTTC	CASSRAGRGEQFF
few	.	TRBV4-3	TRBJ1-2	TGCGCCAGCAGCCAAGACACGGGCAGGGTGAATGGCTACACCTTC	CASSQDTGRVNGYTF
many	.	TRBV15	TRBJ2-1	TGTGCCACCAGCAGAGACCTGAGGGGCGAGGACAATGAGCAGTTCTTC	CATSRDLRGEDNEQFF
few	.	TRBV6-6	TRBJ1-5	TGTGCCAGTTCGACAGGCTGGAATCAGCCCCAGCATTTT	CASSTGWNQPQHF
few	.	TRBV5-1	TRBJ2-7	TGCGCCAGCAGCTTGGGTCACAGGACTGACGAGCAGTACTTC	CASSLGHRTDEQYF
.	.	TRBV4-3	TRBJ1-2	TGCGCCAGCAGCCAAGCGGGCAGGGGAATTCGGGGCTACACCTTC	CASSQAGRGIRGYTF
.	.	TRBV4-2	TRBJ2-6	TGTGCCAGCAGCCAAGAAGCGTGGGTAGGGGCCAACGTCCTGACTTTC	CASSQEAWVGANVLTF